The following is a T cell receptor (beta chain) sequence with its context. This record belongs to a study of blood T cell repertoires in COVID-19. Study context: Specimens from acute and convalescent COVID-19 originated in the United States, Italy and Spain.

Libraries were prepared by immunoSEQ multiplex PCR; TCRdb keeps only in-frame clonotypes and omits some of them. The sample lists about 240,000 clones; approximately 87% were seen once. The germline gives CDR1 LGHDT, CDR2 YNNKEL (reference sequence). V lost 3 bases, J lost 7 bases, and 10 bases lay in between. CDR3 length equals 14 residues. The sequence came from a man aged 60-69 years with acute or convalescent COVID-19. V is TRBV3-1 (or the pseudogene TRBV3-2) and J is TRBJ1-6; weak D call: TRBD1 (6 bases). Sequenced sample: peripheral blood. Here the CDR3 DNA reads TGTGCCAGCAGCCAGATTCAGGGGAATTCACCCCTCCACTTT. Protein sequence: CASSQIQGNSPLHF.